The TCR beta chain described here comes from a study of cytomegalovirus exposure and HLA in healthy donors. Assay used: immunoSEQ multiplex PCR; TCRdb lists only in-frame clones, some missing. The table lists approximately 100,000 clones, 88% of them singletons. The CDR3 consists of 13 residues. Germline CDR1 and CDR2: MNHEY and SVGAGI. V lost 0 bases to trimming and J lost 6 bases, with 6 bases between them. The sequence was obtained from a woman aged 18 to 35 in good health and CMV-seronegative. The chain combines TRBV6-5 with TRBJ2-1; D ambiguous. The sample comprised PBMCs. CDR3 residues: CASSYSIANEQFF. CDR3 nucleotide sequence: TGTGCCAGCAGTTACTCGATAGCCAATGAGCAGTTCTTC.